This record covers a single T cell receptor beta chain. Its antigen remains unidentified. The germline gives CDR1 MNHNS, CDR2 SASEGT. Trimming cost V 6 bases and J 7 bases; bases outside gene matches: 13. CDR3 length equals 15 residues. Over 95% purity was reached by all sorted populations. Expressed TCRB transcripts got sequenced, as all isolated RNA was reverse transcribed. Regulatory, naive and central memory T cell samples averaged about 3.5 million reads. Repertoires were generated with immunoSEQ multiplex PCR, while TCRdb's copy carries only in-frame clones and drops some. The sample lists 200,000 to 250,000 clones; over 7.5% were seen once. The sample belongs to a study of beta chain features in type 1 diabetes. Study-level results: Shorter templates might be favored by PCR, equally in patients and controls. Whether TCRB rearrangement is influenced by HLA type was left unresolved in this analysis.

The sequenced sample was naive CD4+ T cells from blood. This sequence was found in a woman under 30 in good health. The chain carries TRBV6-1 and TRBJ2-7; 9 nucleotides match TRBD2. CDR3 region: CASSASSGRTGEQYF. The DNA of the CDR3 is TGTGCCAGCAGCGCCTCGAGCGGGAGGACTGGGGAGCAGTACTTC.